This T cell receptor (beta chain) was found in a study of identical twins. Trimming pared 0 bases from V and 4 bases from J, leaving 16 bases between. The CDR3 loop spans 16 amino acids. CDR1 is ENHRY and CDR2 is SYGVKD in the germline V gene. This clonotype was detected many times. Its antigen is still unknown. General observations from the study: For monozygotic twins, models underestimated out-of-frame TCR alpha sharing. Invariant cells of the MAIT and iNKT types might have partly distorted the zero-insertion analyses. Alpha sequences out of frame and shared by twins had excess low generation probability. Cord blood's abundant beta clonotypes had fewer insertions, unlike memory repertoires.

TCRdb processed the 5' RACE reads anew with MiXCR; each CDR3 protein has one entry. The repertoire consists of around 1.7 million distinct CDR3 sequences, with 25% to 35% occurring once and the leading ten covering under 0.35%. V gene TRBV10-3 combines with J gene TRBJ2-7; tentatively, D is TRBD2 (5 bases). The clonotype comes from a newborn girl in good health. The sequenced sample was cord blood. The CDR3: CAISESLEARWYEQYF. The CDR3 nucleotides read TGTGCCATCAGTGAGTCTTTGGAGGCCCGTTGGTACGAGCAGTACTTC.